What follows are 19 T cell receptor beta chains derived from one specimen sequenced in a study of T cells after yellow fever vaccination. One entry per CDR3 protein, called by TCRdb with MiXCR from the 5' RACE reads. The sample consists of about 320,000 distinct CDR3 sequences, about 4.5% of them appearing once. Sequencing used PBMCs, obtained 15 days after the yellow fever booster vaccination. The receptors come from a man younger than 30 who received the YFV17D yellow fever vaccine.

Ten or more counts support this clonotype. The chain links TRBV20-1 to TRBJ2-3; 9 positions agree with TRBD2. Germline loops: CDR1 DFQATT, CDR2 SNEGSKA (reference sequence). There are 13 residues in the CDR3. CDR3 sequence: CGLSGGSTDTQYF. As DNA, the CDR3 is TGCGGTCTTAGCGGGGGAAGCACAGATACGCAGTATTTT.

J is TRBJ1-6 and V is TRBV14; 7 positions match TRBD1. CDR1 and CDR2 from the germline V gene are SGHDN and FVKESK. CDR3 length equals 14 residues. V gave up 6 bases and J gave up 10 bases; unmatched junction bases: 9. CDR3 in DNA: TGTGCCAGCAGACCGGGACTCAGGGGGTCACCCCTCCACTTT. The encoded protein is CASRPGLRGSPLHF.

This clonotype was seen at least ten times. The genes are TRBV9 and TRBJ1-5; D remains unclear. CDR1 is SGDLS, CDR2 YYNGEE, per germline. This CDR3 is built from 12 residues. The V and J ends lost 6 bases and 7 bases respectively, with 11 bases between them. CDR3 sequence: CASKVPGQPQHF. For the CDR3, the DNA is TGTGCCAGCAAGGTGCCGGGGCAGCCCCAGCATTTT.

Ten or more counts support this clonotype. V usage is TRBV6-6 and J usage is TRBJ2-1; D is ambiguous. V was shortened by 6 bases and J by 7 bases, with 13 bases between the two germline ends. CDR3 length: 13 amino acids. CDR1 is MNHNY, CDR2 SVGAGI, per germline (reference sequence). The CDR3 reads CASSLNNLNEQFF. CDR3 DNA: TGTGCCAGCAGCCTAAACAACTTAAATGAGCAGTTCTTC.

This chain uses TRBV25-1 with TRBJ2-3, with TRBD1 matching over 9 bases. The CDR3 contains 17 residues. Germline-derived CDR1 and CDR2 are MGHDK and SYGVNS. Losses at the gene ends were 5 bases for V and 2 bases for J; bases not matched to a gene: 11. In DNA form, the CDR3 reads TGTGCCAGCAGTCAACTCACAGGGGGCGAGGCCACAGATACGCAGTATTTT. It encodes CASSQLTGGEATDTQYF.

This clonotype was recorded many times. The rearrangement joins TRBV4-1 to TRBJ2-7; D is undetermined. Trimming pared 0 bases from V and 3 bases from J, leaving 15 bases between. The CDR3 consists of 16 residues. Per germline, CDR1 MGHRA and CDR2 YSYEKL. The CDR3 coding sequence is TGCGCCAGCAGCCAAGATCACGACGGTCTCCTCTACGAGCAGTACTTC. Encoded protein: CASSQDHDGLLYEQYF.

The chain combines TRBV12-3 or TRBV12-4 with TRBJ1-6; 7 nucleotides line up with TRBD1. CDR3 size: 14 residues. Unmatched junction bases numbered 3, after V lost 6 bases and J lost 4 bases. The CDR3 loop reads CASSSTGYNSPLHF. The CDR3 DNA reads TGTGCCAGCAGCTCGACAGGGTATAATTCACCCCTCCACTTT.

Ten or more counts support this clonotype. The chain links TRBV5-1 to TRBJ2-1, with 8 bases fitting TRBD1. The CDR3 runs 15 residues. CDR1 SGHRS and CDR2 YFSETQ come from the germline V gene. V lost 3 bases, J lost 5 bases, and 7 bases stayed unmatched. CDR3 amino acids: CASSYYRGSNNEQFF. DNA for the CDR3: TGCGCCAGCAGCTACTACAGGGGGTCGAACAATGAGCAGTTCTTC. Full variable domain (rest looked up from reference TRBV5-1 and TRBJ2-1): KAGVTQTPRYLIKTRGQQVTLSCSPISGHRSVSWYQQTPGQGLQFLFEYFSETQRNKGNFPGRFSGRQFSNSRSEMNVSTLELGDSALYLCASSYYRGSNNEQFFGPGTRLTVL.

V gene TRBV7-6 combines with J gene TRBJ2-3; no clear D gene. Germline-derived CDR1 and CDR2 are SGHVS and FNYEAQ. Trimming removed 3 bases at V and 0 bases at J, with 13 bases between. CDR3 length: 16 amino acids. The CDR3 reads CASSFDPTDSTDTQYF. CDR3 in DNA: TGTGCCAGCAGCTTCGATCCGACTGATAGCACAGATACGCAGTATTTT.

Ten or more counts support this clonotype. The chain uses TRBV12-3 or TRBV12-4 and TRBJ1-5, with 11 nucleotides matching TRBD1. V lost 0 bases to trimming and J lost 6 bases; unmatched junction nucleotides: 1. CDR3 length equals 15 residues. The CDR3 DNA reads TGTGCCAGCAGTTTAGCGGGACAGGGGGGTCAGCCCCAGCATTTT. Protein product: CASSLAGQGGQPQHF.

This clonotype was detected ten times or more. V and J are TRBV29-1 and TRBJ2-7; D may be TRBD2 (5 bases). V was cut by 4 bases and J by 3 bases, with 10 bases left in between. The germline V gene has CDR1 SQVTM and CDR2 ANQGSEA. There are 12 residues in the CDR3. The CDR3 region is CSVAGKRYEQYF. The CDR3 bases are TGCAGCGTTGCCGGGAAGCGCTACGAGCAGTACTTC.

This clonotype was observed many times. This chain uses TRBV20-1 with TRBJ1-5, with D possibly matching TRBD1 (5 bases). Trimming left V 5 bases short and J 6 bases short, with 20 bases between. Germline values: CDR1 DFQATT, CDR2 SNEGSKA (reference sequence). The CDR3 consists of 15 residues. The CDR3 nucleotides are TGCAGTGCTGGCTCAATCAGGGAAACGGGTCAGCCCCAGCATTTT. Amino acids: CSAGSIRETGQPQHF.

The V call is TRBV11-2, the J call TRBJ1-1; 8 bases agree with TRBD1. The CDR3 is 15 residues long. V was clipped by 5 bases and J by 4 bases; unmatched bases: 9. In germline, CDR1 is SGHAT, CDR2 FQNNGV. The CDR3 DNA reads as TGTGCCAGCAGCCCACTGACAGGGGTTGGCACTGAAGCTTTCTTT. Amino acids: CASSPLTGVGTEAFF. Drawing the rest from reference TRBV11-2 and TRBJ1-1, the complete variable domain is EAGVAQSPRYKIIEKRQSVAFWCNPISGHATLYWYQQILGQGPKLLIQFQNNGVVDDSQLPKDRFSAERLKGVDSTLKIQPAKLEDSAVYLCASSPLTGVGTEAFFGQGTRLTVV.

This chain links TRBV27 with TRBJ2-3; D not certain. The ends were cut back, 3 bases at V and 2 bases at J, with 15 bases in the middle. This CDR3 contains 16 residues. The germline V gene has CDR1 MNHEY and CDR2 SMNVEV (reference sequence). The CDR3 bases are TGTGCCAGCAGTTTCCAACTGAACGGCTACACAGATACGCAGTATTTT. Translating gives CASSFQLNGYTDTQYF.

This clonotype was seen more than once but under ten times. The chain is built from TRBV18 and TRBJ2-5; 7 nucleotides agree with TRBD1. This CDR3 region has 16 residues. Losses at the gene ends were 6 bases for V and 5 bases for J; bases not matched to a gene: 15. From germline, CDR1 is KGHSH and CDR2 LQKENI. CDR3 bases: TGTGCCAGCTCGCACAACGGGACAGCCCCCCGGGAGACCCAGTACTTC. Its protein product is CASSHNGTAPRETQYF.

This clonotype has only a few counts. The chain carries TRBV7-2 and TRBJ2-3; 10 bases match TRBD2. Germline lookup yields CDR1 SGHTA and CDR2 FQGNSA. The CDR3 loop spans 17 amino acids. V was pared by 2 bases and J by 3 bases, with 8 bases of the junction left unmatched. CDR3 nucleotide sequence: TGTGCCAGCAGCTTACCGCTAGCGGGGGAGCTAACAGATACGCAGTATTTT. This translates into CASSLPLAGELTDTQYF.

The chain recombines TRBV4-1 with TRBJ2-3; 8 bases line up with TRBD2. CDR3 length equals 17 residues. V was clipped by 4 bases and J by 7 bases; unmatched bases: 16. The germline gives CDR1 MGHRA, CDR2 YSYEKL. The CDR3 nucleotides are TGCGCCAGCAGCCCAGAGCAGGGACTAGTGGTTATTTATACGCAGTATTTT. It yields the protein CASSPEQGLVVIYTQYF.

The chain has TRBV14 and TRBJ2-3, with a weak D call TRBD1 (6 bases). The CDR3 is made up of 15 amino acids. With 4 bases removed from V and 5 bases from J, the gap between germline ends came to 16 bases. Germline-derived CDR1 and CDR2 are SGHDN and FVKESK. The CDR3 protein is CASSPARGFIDTQYF. The DNA of the CDR3 is TGTGCCAGCAGCCCGGCAAGGGGGTTCATAGATACGCAGTATTTT.

This clonotype was counted between two and nine times. The chain couples TRBV18 to TRBJ2-7; the D gene is possibly TRBD1 (6 bases). Germline V gives CDR1 KGHSH, CDR2 LQKENI. This CDR3 contains 14 residues. V was shortened by 3 bases and J by 3 bases, with 12 bases between the two germline ends. CDR3 sequence reads: CASSPRRTDYEQYV. The CDR3 DNA follows: TGTGCCAGCTCACCGAGGAGGACAGACTACGAGCAGTACGTC.